This T cell receptor (beta chain) was captured by sequencing in a study of T cell responses to AZD1222 COVID-19 vaccine. Germline assignment: CDR1 MNHEY and CDR2 SVGAGI. The CDR3 has 12 residues. Study outcomes and limitations: Donors were chiefly white British, with a greater number of females, and clonal diversity was perhaps underestimated.

The method was immunoSEQ multiplex PCR; TCRdb's version includes in-frame clones alone and lacks a portion of them. The repertoire holds more than 95,000 clones, with around 89% as singletons. Worth noting for this clone: Its antigen is not identified. One junction end disagrees with the germline gene, perhaps due to a read error.

The material was peripheral blood, obtained on day 0 of AZD1222 vaccination. The TCR was taken from an adult in good health. This rearrangement joins TRBV6-5 to TRBJ2-1; the D gene is possibly TRBD2 (6 bases). The CDR3 DNA sequence: TGTGGCAGCGGGCCTAGCAAGACTGAGCAGTTCTTC. Amino acid sequence: CGSGPSKTEQFF.